This T cell receptor (beta chain) was identified during a study of T cell changes during pregnancy in multiple sclerosis. CDR1 is SGHNT, CDR2 YENEEA, per germline. The CDR3 spans 14 residues. V was trimmed by 5 bases and J by 6 bases, leaving 15 bases between them. Measured with immunoSEQ multiplex PCR; TCRdb has only the in-frame clones, and not every one. The table includes over 65,000 clones, around 93% detected once. The material was peripheral blood, obtained in the first trimester of pregnancy. The V call is TRBV11-3, the J call TRBJ2-3, with a possible D match to TRBD2 (5 bases). The receptor was derived from a female donor in good health, enrolled as a control in a pregnancy study. This CDR3 is CASSPLGLTDTQYF. The CDR3 DNA reads TGTGCCAGCAGCCCCCTCGGACTGACGGATACGCAGTATTTT.